One T cell receptor beta chain is described in this entry. These data originate in a study of blood T cell repertoires in COVID-19. Overall study context: COVID-19 samples collected from the United States, Italy and Spain covered acute and convalescent phases. PBMCs, B-cell-depleted T cells, or T cells were the source of the cDNA or gDNA that made up the material.

The CDR3 has 18 amino acids. The germline gives CDR1 SGHNT, CDR2 YYREEE (reference sequence). V gave up 3 bases and J gave up 0 bases, with 19 bases separating them. Per the original methods: Estimates of nucleated cell counts were drawn from the amplification of reference gene primers. TCRdb's copy holds only in-frame clones and misses some; the assay was immunoSEQ multiplex PCR. The V and J calls and clone size were taken over from that table, and D and trimming were inferred from the DNA. The sample holds around 190,000 clones; approximately 84% are singletons and the top ten take about 5%. This sequence was found in a woman at least 80 years old with acute or convalescent COVID-19. This sequence joins TRBV5-4 and TRBJ2-1; D remains ambiguous. Input material: peripheral blood. CDR3 in amino acids: CASSSLSVLNHSYNEQFF. CDR3 in DNA: TGTGCCAGCAGCTCTCTCAGCGTTCTCAACCACTCCTACAATGAGCAGTTCTTC.